This section outlines one TCR beta chain sequence together with its context. The antigen is unknown. CDR1 DFQATT and CDR2 SNEGSKA come from the germline V gene (reference sequence). Trimming took 3 bases from V and 0 from J, leaving 10 bases between them. The CDR3 runs to 14 residues. This specimen comes from a study of vaccination and CD4 T cells after COVID-19. Study details: Taking of post-vaccine samples occurred a median around 67 days after dose two (range 14 to 241).

An Oncomine TCR Beta short-read assay was used to sequence the DNA from cultured CD4+ T cells. TCRdb re-analysed the PCR reads in MiXCR, keeping a single row per CDR3 protein. The table lists roughly 15,000 distinct CDR3 sequences, approximately 58% of them singletons, with approximately 33% in the top ten. Treatment noted: approximately 11-day PBMC culture with coronavirus spike peptide pools or control peptides (ViraFEST assay). ViraFEST used peptide pools to expand antigen-specific T cells before TCR sequencing. Per well, 2 million or so PBMCs were cultured in the presence of approximately 10 IU/ml IL-2 and 10 ug/ml peptide pools.

The origin of this receptor is a human donor with COVID-19. The V and J genes are TRBV20-1 and TRBJ2-3, with D unclear. The sequenced sample was cultured CD4+ T cells from blood, obtained after SARS-CoV-2 vaccination. The CDR3 sequence: CSASFLTSTDTQYF. CDR3 coding DNA: TGCAGTGCTAGTTTTTTAACTAGCACAGATACGCAGTATTTT.